This T cell receptor (beta chain) was recorded in a study of cytomegalovirus exposure and HLA in healthy donors. The study's findings and limits: Most TCRs appeared rarely, but some public TCRs recurred in many donors. Within the 100 to 150 validation repertoires, first-cohort TCR clusters tended to co-occur, according to a later analysis. Cytomegalovirus association was assigned to some 160 TCR beta chains.

Only a few counts were recorded for this clone. Antigen: not known. Sequenced by immunoSEQ multiplex PCR; TCRdb stores in-frame clones only, minus some. The sample consists of 150,000 to 200,000 clones, roughly 85% of them appearing once. Germline CDR1 reads MNHEY; CDR2 reads SMNVEV (reference sequence). The CDR3 covers 12 residues. V was cut by 4 bases and J by 2 bases, with 6 bases left in between. The V and J genes are TRBV27 and TRBJ2-7, with D hard to call. Sequencing input: PBMCs. This receptor was obtained from a man between 18 and 35 years old in good health and CMV-seropositive. CDR3 sequence (DNA): TGTGCCAGCAGTTCTGGCACCTACGAGCAGTACTTC. Amino acids: CASSSGTYEQYF.